This TCR beta chain comes out of a study of cytomegalovirus exposure and HLA in healthy donors. PCR involved 60 Vbeta and 13 Jbeta primers. Generated by immunoSEQ multiplex PCR, the TCRdb table keeps only in-frame clones and is missing some. The repertoire table contains fewer than 200,000 clones. Trimming at V came to 3 bases and at J to 2 bases, leaving 7 bases not matched to a gene. There are 16 residues in the CDR3. Per germline, CDR1 SEHNR and CDR2 FQNEAQ (reference sequence). The chain couples TRBV7-9 to TRBJ2-7; 10 positions match TRBD2. The TCR comes from a man aged 30-40 years in good health and CMV-seronegative. The sequenced sample was PBMCs. The CDR3 bases are TGTGCCAGCAGCTTTGGGGCCAGCGGGAGGGCCTACGAGCAGTACTTC. Amino acid sequence: CASSFGASGRAYEQYF.